This is a list of T cell receptor beta chains from one sample in a study of blood T cells in healthy people across ages. TCRdb re-called the 5' RACE reads with MiXCR, one entry per CDR3 protein. The table includes fewer than 750,000 distinct CDR3 sequences, approximately 52% detected once. The specimen was blood. These receptors came from a woman older than 75 in good health. The CDR3 runs from the conserved cysteine through the conserved F or W. A D gene is named only where the DNA matches it firmly. The listing skips clone size in some rows; elsewhere it reads once, few, many or a size class.

J gene | clone size | V gene | D gene | CDR3 protein | CDR3 DNA
TRBJ2-3 | NA | TRBV9 | TRBD1 | CASSVRPRDRGTDTQYF | TGTGCCAGCAGCGTGAGGCCCCGGGACAGGGGCACAGATACGCAGTATTTT
TRBJ2-6 | NA | TRBV2 | NA | CASSEGHGANVLTF | TGTGCCAGCAGTGAGGGGCACGGGGCCAACGTCCTGACTTTC
TRBJ2-5 | NA | TRBV7-9 | TRBD2 | CVSSPRSIAGKETQYF | TGTGTCAGCAGCCCCCGATCGATAGCGGGGAAAGAGACCCAGTACTTC
TRBJ1-5 | NA | TRBV6-2/TRBV6-3 | NA | CASSYSTGGNQPQHF | TGTGCCAGCAGTTACTCAACGGGGGGCAATCAGCCCCAGCATTTT
TRBJ2-1 | many | TRBV27 | NA | CASRGAVTHEQFF | TGTGCCAGCAGGGGAGCCGTTACCCATGAGCAGTTCTTC
TRBJ2-3 | many | TRBV12-3/TRBV12-4 | TRBD2 | CASSPTSGGGDTQYF | TGTGCCAGCAGTCCGACCAGCGGGGGCGGCGATACGCAGTATTTT
TRBJ2-5 | NA | TRBV12-3/TRBV12-4 | NA | CASLDDGGQETQYF | TGTGCCAGCCTAGATGATGGGGGACAAGAGACCCAGTACTTC
TRBJ1-5 | NA | TRBV27 | TRBD1 | CASSGDRGPLSNQPQHF | TGTGCCAGCAGTGGGGACAGGGGGCCCCTCTCCAATCAGCCCCAGCATTTT
TRBJ1-1 | NA | TRBV6-1 | NA | CASISGGNTEAFF | TGTGCCAGCATAAGCGGGGGGAACACTGAAGCTTTCTTT
TRBJ2-3 | NA | TRBV10-3 | TRBD1 | CAISETGEGTDTQYF | TGTGCCATCAGTGAGACAGGGGAAGGGACAGATACGCAGTATTTT
TRBJ2-5 | NA | TRBV4-2 | NA | CASSPGPKETQYF | TGTGCCAGCAGCCCAGGCCCCAAAGAGACCCAGTACTTC
TRBJ2-3 | NA | TRBV7-2 | TRBD2 | CASSLARSGGWYF | TGTGCCAGCAGCTTAGCGCGGTCGGGGGGTTGGTATTTT
TRBJ1-1 | NA | TRBV5-5 | NA | CASSALGTSNTEAFF | TGTGCCAGCAGTGCTCTAGGGACGTCGAACACTGAAGCTTTCTTT
TRBJ2-5 | NA | TRBV5-1 | TRBD1 | CASTLGRQGAETQYF | TGCGCCAGCACCTTGGGCAGACAGGGGGCTGAGACCCAGTACTTC
TRBJ2-5 | NA | TRBV7-9 | NA | CASSPTRYQETQYF | TGTGCCAGCAGTCCTACACGGTACCAAGAGACCCAGTACTTC
TRBJ2-1 | many | TRBV7-9 | TRBD1 | CASSRSGDRAHNEQFF | TGTGCCAGCAGTCGATCGGGGGACAGGGCCCACAATGAGCAGTTCTTC
TRBJ2-7 | many | TRBV29-1 | NA | CSVERQGERYEQYF | TGCAGCGTTGAAAGGCAGGGAGAGAGGTACGAGCAGTACTTC
TRBJ1-6 | many | TRBV6-6 | NA | CASSNSRLNSPLHF | TGTGCCAGCAGTAACAGCCGGTTAAATTCACCCCTCCACTTT
TRBJ2-3 | many | TRBV7-9 | TRBD2 | CASSLRRGDTDTQYF | TGTGCCAGCAGCTTACGGCGGGGGGACACAGATACGCAGTATTTT
TRBJ2-7 | NA | TRBV3-1 | NA | CASSQDRRAYEQYF | TGTGCCAGCAGCCAAGATAGAAGAGCCTACGAGCAGTACTTC
TRBJ2-5 | NA | TRBV20-1 | TRBD2 | CSASSGSSQETQYF | TGCAGTGCATCTAGCGGGAGTTCGCAAGAGACCCAGTACTTC
TRBJ2-3 | NA | TRBV7-9 | NA | CTSSEENTDTQYF | TGTACCAGCAGCGAAGAGAACACAGATACGCAGTATTTT
TRBJ2-7 | NA | TRBV5-1 | NA | CASSLDSGALNGEQYF | TGCGCCAGCAGCTTGGATTCAGGGGCTTTAAATGGTGAGCAGTACTTC
TRBJ2-1 | NA | TRBV20-1 | NA | CSASTPSSYNEQFF | TGCAGTGCTAGTACACCGTCCTCCTACAATGAGCAGTTCTTC
TRBJ2-1 | NA | TRBV29-1 | TRBD1 | CSARTGGISSNEQFF | TGCAGCGCCCGGACAGGGGGCATCTCTTCCAATGAGCAGTTCTTC
TRBJ2-7 | NA | TRBV10-3 | NA | CAIGELVNEQYF | TGTGCCATCGGTGAGTTAGTGAACGAGCAGTACTTC
TRBJ2-1 | few | TRBV7-2 | NA | CASSIPRGLYNEQFF | TGTGCCAGCAGCATCCCCCGGGGACTGTACAATGAGCAGTTCTTC
TRBJ2-7 | many | TRBV28 | NA | CASRGTGSYEQYF | TGTGCCAGCAGAGGGACCGGCTCCTACGAGCAGTACTTC
TRBJ2-5 | NA | TRBV11-1 | TRBD1 | CASSSAQGQVLSYNEQYF | TGTGCCAGCAGCTCCGCTCAAGGACAGGTCCTTTCCTACAATGAGCAGTACTTC
TRBJ2-7 | NA | TRBV6-2/TRBV6-3 | TRBD1 | CASSYSPITGAAYEQYF | TGTGCCAGCAGTTATTCACCTATCACAGGGGCAGCCTACGAGCAGTACTTC
TRBJ1-5 | NA | TRBV25-1 | TRBD1 | CASKGQGVNQPQHF | TGTGCCAGCAAGGGACAGGGGGTAAACCAGCCCCAGCATTTT
TRBJ1-4 | NA | TRBV6-4 | NA | CASRGPINEKLFF | TGTGCCAGCCGGGGCCCTATAAATGAAAAACTGTTTTTT
TRBJ2-5 | NA | TRBV24-1 | NA | CATSGKEGSLQETQYF | TGTGCCACCAGTGGAAAGGAGGGTAGCCTCCAAGAGACCCAGTACTTC
TRBJ2-7 | NA | TRBV15 | TRBD2 | CATSRFSGNSYEQYF | TGTGCCACCAGCAGGTTTAGCGGGAACTCCTACGAGCAGTACTTC
TRBJ2-1 | NA | TRBV6-4 | TRBD2 | CASSATSENEQFF | TGTGCCAGCAGTGCGACTAGCGAAAATGAGCAGTTCTTC
TRBJ1-2 | NA | TRBV11-2 | TRBD1 | CASSKQGTGYTF | TGTGCCAGCAGCAAACAGGGGACCGGCTACACCTTC
TRBJ2-1 | once | TRBV7-9 | TRBD1 | CASGRTTGGPCNEQFF | TGTGCCAGCGGCCGTACTACAGGGGGGCCATGCAATGAGCAGTTCTTC
TRBJ2-4 | few | TRBV23-1 | NA | CASSQLWSMTGAKNIQYF | TGCGCCAGCAGTCAACTCTGGTCTATGACGGGAGCCAAAAACATTCAGTACTTC
TRBJ2-5 | NA | TRBV20-1 | NA | CSAIISPGHRYQETQYF | TGCAGTGCTATCATCTCTCCGGGACACCGGTACCAAGAGACCCAGTACTTC
TRBJ1-2 | few | TRBV20-1 | TRBD1 | CSARAKQGVYGYTF | TGCAGTGCTAGAGCAAAACAGGGGGTCTATGGCTACACCTTC
TRBJ2-3 | NA | TRBV6-6 | TRBD2 | CASSDGLAPPGETQYF | TGTGCCAGCAGTGATGGACTAGCGCCCCCAGGGGAGACGCAGTATTTT
TRBJ1-2 | NA | TRBV6-1 | TRBD1 | CASTAPLWDSDYGYTF | TGTGCCAGCACCGCCCCGTTGTGGGACAGTGACTATGGCTACACCTTC